Below, 15 T cell receptor beta chains from the same sample are listed, as sequenced in a study of cytotoxic CD8 clonotypes in ibrutinib-treated CLL. The method was immunoSEQ multiplex PCR; TCRdb's version includes in-frame clones alone and lacks a portion of them. The repertoire consists of 150,000 or so clones, with around nine tenths occurring once and the leading ten covering around 3.1%. Sequencing used PBMCs, obtained at disease progression, from a patient treated with ibrutinib. These receptors originate from a human donor with chronic lymphocytic leukemia.

The chain carries TRBV6-5 and TRBJ2-3; TRBD2 matches 7 bases. Per the germline V gene, CDR1 is MNHEY and CDR2 is SVGAGI. V shed 6 bases and J 0 bases; nucleotides not matched to a gene: 6. The CDR3 length is 15 residues. The CDR3 DNA is TGTGCCAGCAGGATACTAGCGCTGAGCACAGATACGCAGTATTTT. Amino acids: CASRILALSTDTQYF.

This clone was seen a handful of times. This sequence joins TRBV7-9 and TRBJ1-2, with 9 bases fitting TRBD1. With 5 bases clipped from V and 3 bases from J, the junction kept 7 bases outside the gene matches. The CDR3 spans 15 residues. From germline, CDR1 is SEHNR and CDR2 FQNEAQ (reference sequence). The CDR3 spells CASSVTGTGYYGYTF. DNA of the CDR3: TGTGCCAGCAGCGTCACCGGGACAGGGTACTATGGCTACACCTTC.

V and J are TRBV10-3 and TRBJ1-1; possible D gene TRBD1, 6 bases. Trimming removed 6 bases at V and 4 bases at J, with 15 bases between. The germline CDR1 and CDR2 sequences are ENHRY and SYGVKD. The CDR3 has 14 amino acids. CDR3 in DNA: TGTGCCATCAGGAGTAAACAGGGATTCACTGAAGCTTTCTTT. Translation gives CAIRSKQGFTEAFF.

With regard to this clone: This same CDR3 is encoded by further DNA sequences in the sample. The chain recombines TRBV5-1 with TRBJ2-3; D is unclear. Germline CDR1 reads SGHRS; CDR2 reads YFSETQ. This CDR3 region has 14 residues. Deletions cut 0 bases from V and 0 bases from J, with 5 bases between. The CDR3 sequence is CASSLGGSTDTQYF. CDR3 coding DNA: TGCGCCAGCAGCTTGGGGGGTAGCACAGATACGCAGTATTTT.

The V gene is TRBV20-1, the J gene TRBJ2-1; no clear D. The CDR3 is 11 residues long. Trimming removed 6 bases from V and 8 bases from J, with 11 bases in between. In germline, CDR1 is DFQATT, CDR2 SNEGSKA (reference sequence). CDR3 sequence: CSAFLVYEQFF. Here the CDR3 DNA reads TGCAGTGCCTTCCTAGTCTATGAGCAGTTCTTC.

This chain links TRBV29-1 with TRBJ1-2; a possible D gene is TRBD1 (5 bases). Trimming left V 6 bases short and J 3 bases short, with 14 bases between. Germline-derived CDR1 and CDR2 are SQVTM and ANQGSEA. The CDR3 totals 13 residues. The CDR3 sequence: CSVLAPRDYGYTF. CDR3 DNA: TGCAGCGTCTTAGCACCCAGGGACTATGGCTACACCTTC.

This clone showed up just once. This chain's CDR3 is CASSLLTGEVGGHQPQHF. In DNA form, the CDR3 reads TGTGCCAGCAGCTTATTAACAGGGGAGGTGGGGGGCCATCAGCCCCAGCATTTT. The rearrangement links TRBV7-9 to TRBJ1-5, with 7 bases matching TRBD1. The junction had 15 bases not matched to a gene; V was cut back by 2 bases and J by 5 bases. Germline V gene lookup returns CDR1 SEHNR and CDR2 FQNEAQ (reference sequence). The CDR3 consists of 18 residues.

A single count supports this clone. This chain joins TRBV5-6 and TRBJ2-7, with D possibly matching TRBD1 (5 bases). CDR3 length equals 15 residues. Trimming stripped 4 bases from V and 3 bases from J, with 17 bases between. The germline V gene has CDR1 SGHDT and CDR2 YYEEEE. CDR3 nucleotide sequence: TGTGCCAGCAGCGGGTCCCTCGCAACAGGCTACGAGCAGTACTTC. It specifies CASSGSLATGYEQYF.

V gene TRBV7-7 combines with J gene TRBJ2-1; D may be TRBD1 (5 bases). Trimming left V 2 bases short and J 5 bases short, with 10 bases between. The CDR3 runs to 14 residues. Looked up from germline, CDR1 is SSHAT and CDR2 is FNYEAQ (reference sequence). CDR3 coding DNA: TGTGCCAGCAGCTTAAGTCAGGGAAACAATGAGCAGTTCTTC. This codes for CASSLSQGNNEQFF.

The V gene is TRBV7-2, the J gene TRBJ2-4; 7 bases match TRBD2. This CDR3 contains 14 residues. The V and J ends lost 6 bases and 7 bases, in that order; junction bases with no gene match: 9. CDR1 and CDR2 (germline): SGHTA, FQGNSA. Here the CDR3 reads CASSIGGSRNIQYF. The CDR3 DNA sequence: TGTGCCAGCAGTATAGGCGGGAGCCGTAACATTCAGTACTTC.

This clone appeared a single time. The chain recombines TRBV19 with TRBJ1-3, with no clear D. This CDR3 region has 15 residues. Trimming pared 0 bases from V and 0 bases from J, leaving 6 bases between. Germline values: CDR1 LNHDA, CDR2 SQIVND (reference sequence). Written as DNA, the CDR3 is TGTGCCAGTAGTATAGAGGGATCCTCTGGAAACACCATATATTTT. The encoded protein is CASSIEGSSGNTIYF.

The chain carries TRBV7-2 and TRBJ1-2, with D hard to call. The CDR3 is 14 residues long. The germline V gene encodes CDR1 SGHTA and CDR2 FQGNSA. Between the trimmed V and J ends, which lost 1 base and 4 bases, there was a span of 10 bases. The CDR3: CASSLEQIPYGYTF. The DNA of the CDR3 is TGTGCCAGCAGCTTAGAACAGATTCCCTATGGCTACACCTTC. The variable domain in full, with the rest retrieved from reference TRBV7-2 and TRBJ1-2, is GAGVSQSPSNKVTEKGKDVELRCDPISGHTALYWYRQSLGQGLEFLIYFQGNSAPDKSGLPSDRFSAERTGGSVSTLTIQRTQQEDSAVYLCASSLEQIPYGYTFGSGTRLTVV.

The chain links TRBV5-6 to TRBJ2-7; possibly TRBD1 for D (6 bases). The CDR3 has 15 residues. The germline V gene has CDR1 SGHDT and CDR2 YYEEEE. The V end was cut by 0 bases, the J end by 7 bases, with 17 bases between. The CDR3 DNA sequence: TGTGCCAGCAGCTTGGAGGGGACAAGGTCGGGGGAGCAGTACTTC. Translated, it gives CASSLEGTRSGEQYF.

V is TRBV27 and J is TRBJ1-6, with 7 nucleotides matching TRBD1. Germline lookup yields CDR1 MNHEY and CDR2 SMNVEV (reference sequence). The V segment lost 5 bases and the J segment 7 bases; nucleotides outside the gene matches: 11. The CDR3 sequence is 16 residues long. Here the CDR3 DNA reads TGTGCCAGCAGTCCTCTTTTAGACAGGGAAAATTCACCCCTCCACTTT. Encoded protein: CASSPLLDRENSPLHF.

This clone came up once. V usage is TRBV11-3 and J usage is TRBJ2-1; D may be TRBD1 or TRBD2 (5 bases each). Trimming left V 7 bases short and J 6 bases short, with 16 bases between. CDR3 length equals 14 residues. From germline, CDR1 is SGHNT and CDR2 YENEEA. CDR3 in amino acids: CASMPSGTANEQFF. DNA for the CDR3: TGTGCCAGCATGCCCAGTGGGACCGCCAATGAGCAGTTCTTC.